These 21 T cell receptor beta chains share one sample of origin, sequenced in a study of T cells in Graves' hyperthyroidism and ophthalmopathy (dated by TCRdb to the late 2010s). The method behind the library was multiplex PCR. The sample was run on an Illumina HiSeq 2000. Amplification of TCR beta CDR3 regions was carried out from RNA transcripts. The TCR CDR3 was subjected to a first round of RT-PCR using the HTBI primer set and the Qiagen OneStep RT-PCR kit. TCRdb cleaned the public reads at Q25 with fastp, built clones with MiXCR and kept in-frame beta chains. For every CDR3 protein sequence, its rows merge into one entry that carries the most common genes and DNA. The sample table contains about 720,000 distinct CDR3 sequences; only one count was recorded for around 15% of them. The ten biggest clones cover approximately 8.4% of the sample. Material for sequencing was blood. These receptors all come from a man aged 18 to 30 with Graves' hyperthyroidism.

This clonotype was recorded many times. The chain has TRBV28 and TRBJ2-3, with 12 bases that match TRBD2. The length of the CDR3 is 19 residues. Germline V gene sequence: CDR1 MDHEN, CDR2 SYDVKM. J gave up 3 bases and V 3 bases, and 13 bases lay outside the gene matches. DNA for the CDR3: TGTGCCAGCAGTTTTGGGCTAGCGGGAGGGCCCCGTAGTACAGATACGCAGTATTTT. It codes for CASSFGLAGGPRSTDTQYF.

This clonotype was recorded many times. The V and J genes are TRBV28 and TRBJ1-2; TRBD1 is a possible D gene (5 bases). The CDR3 is 16 residues long. The germline V and J ends were trimmed by 3 bases and 1 base, with 15 bases remaining between them. CDR1 MDHEN and CDR2 SYDVKM come from the germline V gene. The CDR3 loop is CASSLQVGRDNYGYTF. The CDR3, as DNA: TGTGCCAGCAGTTTGCAGGTGGGCAGGGATAACTATGGCTACACCTTC.

This clonotype showed up many times. This chain connects TRBV28 to TRBJ2-7, with D tentatively TRBD1 (6 bases). Looked up from germline, CDR1 is MDHEN and CDR2 is SYDVKM. V was shortened by 7 bases and J by 6 bases, with 19 bases between the two germline ends. This CDR3 has 14 amino acids. CDR3 DNA sequence: TGTGCCAGCATCACAGGGAATAGGGTGGGCGAGCAGTACTTC. Amino acid sequence: CASITGNRVGEQYF.

This clonotype was seen only a few times. In DNA, the CDR3 is TGTGCCTGGAGTGACAACCCAGGGAGAGGGTTGATAGGTCAGCCCCAGCATTTT. Amino acids: CAWSDNPGRGLIGQPQHF. V usage is TRBV30 and J usage is TRBJ1-5, with D possibly matching TRBD1 (5 bases). The CDR3 runs to 18 residues. V shed 1 base and J shed 6 bases, with 25 bases lying between them. Germline V gives CDR1 GTSNPN, CDR2 SVGIG (reference sequence).

This sequence joins TRBV18 and TRBJ1-1, with D hard to call. Germline CDR1 KGHSH, CDR2 LQKENI. The CDR3 is 14 amino acids. The germline V and J ends were trimmed by 3 bases and 2 bases, with 10 bases remaining between them. DNA of the CDR3: TGTGCCAGCTCACCCCAGATCGACAACACTGAAGCTTTCTTT. Translation: CASSPQIDNTEAFF.

This clonotype was detected many times. This chain links TRBV12-3 or TRBV12-4 with TRBJ1-6; no definite D call. The CDR3 is made up of 14 amino acids. V was cut by 3 bases and J by 10 bases, with 13 bases left in between. The CDR3 spells CASSFSVGRSPLHF. CDR3 nucleotides: TGTGCCAGCAGTTTCTCAGTCGGAAGATCACCCCTCCACTTT.

The rearrangement joins TRBV6-1 to TRBJ1-4; weak D call: TRBD1 (5 bases). Trimming removed 7 bases at V and 8 bases at J, with 17 bases between. CDR3 length equals 14 residues. From germline, CDR1 is MNHNS and CDR2 SASEGT. This CDR3 is CASNMVGPREKLFF. CDR3 bases: TGTGCCAGCAATATGGTGGGGCCGAGGGAAAAACTGTTTTTT.

This clonotype was counted ten times or more. This chain links TRBV11-3 with TRBJ2-1, with D perhaps matching TRBD2 (6 bases). This CDR3 region has 13 residues. Deletions cut 5 bases from V and 10 bases from J, with 15 bases between. Germline values: CDR1 SGHNT, CDR2 YENEEA. CDR3 protein: CASSPSWSGEQFF. The CDR3 DNA reads TGTGCCAGCAGCCCGTCCTGGAGCGGGGAGCAGTTCTTC.

This clonotype was recorded many times. The chain has TRBV30 and TRBJ2-5; D not resolved. Germline V gene sequence: CDR1 GTSNPN, CDR2 SVGIG (reference sequence). This CDR3 is built from 13 residues. V dropped 0 bases and J dropped 2 bases, with 7 bases sitting between them. DNA for the CDR3: TGTGCCTGGAGTGTTTGGCGGCAAGAGACCCAGTACTTC. This translates into CAWSVWRQETQYF.

As regards this clonotype: A much larger clonotype is one base distant, so this may be a read error. This chain links TRBV7-8 with TRBJ2-7; D call uncertain. Per germline, CDR1 SGHVS and CDR2 FQNEAQ. V shed 5 bases and J shed 2 bases, with 16 bases lying between them. The CDR3 consists of 15 residues. As DNA, the CDR3 is TGTGCCAGCAGCGCGCGTGTCGGGCCTACCTACGAGCAGTACTTC. Translation gives CASSARVGPTYEQYF.

This clonotype has more than one count but fewer than ten. This chain joins TRBV5-1 and TRBJ2-1; TRBD2 matches at 9 bases. CDR1 is SGHRS, CDR2 YFSETQ, per germline. V dropped 3 bases and J dropped 2; count of bases not matched to a gene: 6. CDR3 size: 16 residues. DNA for the CDR3: TGCGCCAGCAGCTCCAGGCTAGCGGGGACCTACAATGAGCAGTTCTTC. Its protein product is CASSSRLAGTYNEQFF.

CDR3 bases: TGTGCCAGTAGTATTACTAGCGGGAGTTTAAGCGGCGAGCAGTACTTC. Protein sequence: CASSITSGSLSGEQYF. V gene TRBV19 combines with J gene TRBJ2-7, with 11 positions matching TRBD2. Germline V gene lookup returns CDR1 LNHDA and CDR2 SQIVND (reference sequence). CDR3 length: 16 residues. Trimming took 3 bases from V and 6 from J; bases not matched to a gene: 10.

This clonotype came up a few times. The chain recombines TRBV10-2 with TRBJ1-2; maybe TRBD1 (6 bases). CDR1 and CDR2 from the germline V gene are WSHSY and SAAADI. This CDR3 contains 14 residues. V gave up 2 bases and J gave up 3 bases, with 10 bases separating them. As DNA, the CDR3 is TGCGCCAGCAGTGAGGGGGGGGCTCACTATGGCTACACCTTC. It is translated as CASSEGGAHYGYTF.

The chain employs TRBV19 and TRBJ2-1; D call uncertain. The V end was cut by 5 bases, the J end by 2 bases, with 16 bases between. Germline V CDR1 and CDR2: LNHDA, SQIVND (reference sequence). This CDR3 is 16 amino acids long. CDR3 sequence: CASSRKGLGPYNEQFF. The CDR3 region has the DNA TGTGCCAGTAGTCGTAAGGGTTTAGGTCCCTACAATGAGCAGTTCTTC. The whole variable domain, remainder taken from reference TRBV19 and TRBJ2-1, is DGGITQSPKYLFRKEGQNVTLSCEQNLNHDAMYWYRQDPGQGLRLIYYSQIVNDFQKGDIAEGYSVSREKKESFPLTVTSAQKNPTAFYLCASSRKGLGPYNEQFFGPGTRLTVL.

V usage is TRBV6-5 and J usage is TRBJ2-7; D is uncertain. V lost 2 bases to trimming and J lost 0 bases, with 11 bases between them. Germline CDR1 MNHEY, CDR2 SVGAGI. The CDR3 extends over 15 amino acids. The CDR3 reads CASSYGGHSSYEQYF. The CDR3 DNA reads TGTGCCAGCAGTTACGGCGGTCATAGCTCCTACGAGCAGTACTTC.

This clonotype came up a few times. The rearrangement joins TRBV25-1 to TRBJ2-3; 7 bases are a match to TRBD1. CDR3 length equals 15 residues. The J segment lost 2 bases and the V segment lost 5 bases, leaving 7 bases of the junction unmatched. Germline CDR1 reads MGHDK; CDR2 reads SYGVNS. CDR3 coding DNA: TGTGCCAGCAGTTCCCTGGGACAGTACACAGATACGCAGTATTTT. Its protein is CASSSLGQYTDTQYF. The complete variable domain, with remaining parts taken from reference TRBV25-1 and TRBJ2-3, reads EADIYQTPRYLVIGTGKKITLECSQTMGHDKMYWYQQDPGMELHLIHYSYGVNSTEKGDLSSESTVSRIRTEHFPLTLESARPSHTSQYLCASSSLGQYTDTQYFGPGTRLTVL.

This clonotype was counted at least ten times. The V gene is TRBV28, the J gene TRBJ2-3; maybe TRBD1 (5 bases). There are 13 residues in the CDR3. Germline V lookup: CDR1 MDHEN, CDR2 SYDVKM. The V gene lost 7 bases and the J gene lost 4 bases, with 12 bases spanning the gap. This chain's CDR3 is CASTLQGSDTQYF. CDR3 in DNA: TGTGCCAGCACTTTGCAGGGTTCAGATACGCAGTATTTT.

This clonotype was counted a few times. V is TRBV5-5 and J is TRBJ2-1, with 7 bases identical to TRBD1. CDR1 and CDR2 from the germline V gene are SGHKS and YYEKEE (reference sequence). CDR3 length: 14 residues. Trimming cost V 4 bases and J 8 bases; bases outside gene matches: 9. The CDR3 DNA is TGTGCCAGCAGCCTAGCCGGACAGGTAGATGAGCAGTTCTTC. It translates to CASSLAGQVDEQFF. The complete variable domain, with remaining parts taken from reference TRBV5-5 and TRBJ2-1, reads DAGVTQSPTHLIKTRGQQVTLRCSPISGHKSVSWYQQVLGQGPQFIFQYYEKEERGRGNFPDRFSARQFPNYSSELNVNALLLGDSALYLCASSLAGQVDEQFFGPGTRLTVL.

The V call is TRBV7-2, the J call TRBJ2-3, with a tentative D call TRBD2 (6 bases). The germline V and J ends were trimmed by 4 bases and 4 bases, with 12 bases remaining between them. The CDR3 totals 14 residues. The V gene's germline CDR1 is SGHTA and CDR2 FQGNSA. The CDR3 reads CASSSEGGADTQYF. The CDR3 nucleotides read TGTGCCAGCAGCTCGGAGGGCGGGGCAGATACGCAGTATTTT.

This clonotype was picked up a small number of times. This chain connects TRBV29-1 to TRBJ2-1; 10 bases match TRBD1. The CDR3 sequence is 14 residues long. V shed 6 bases and J 10 bases; nucleotides not matched to a gene: 12. CDR1 is SQVTM, CDR2 ANQGSEA, per germline. The CDR3 sequence is CSVRGTGVEGEQFF. The CDR3 DNA reads as TGCAGCGTCCGGGGGACAGGGGTTGAAGGCGAGCAGTTCTTC.

A few counts support this clonotype. J is TRBJ2-4 and V is TRBV20-1; 10 positions match TRBD2. Germline V gives CDR1 DFQATT, CDR2 SNEGSKA (reference sequence). The CDR3 length is 14 residues. Losses at the gene ends were 2 bases for V and 9 bases for J; bases not matched to a gene: 7. CDR3 nucleotides: TGCAGTGCTAGACTAGCGGGAGCCCCCGGCATTCAGTACTTC. This gives the protein CSARLAGAPGIQYF.